This TCR beta chain originates from a study of CD8 T cells in Susac syndrome. Relapsing-remitting disease, either stable or active, was present in the multiple sclerosis controls, who were treatment-naive patients. The V segment lost 0 bases and the J segment 0 bases; nucleotides outside the gene matches: 4. The germline CDR1 and CDR2 sequences are SGDLS and YYNGEE. This CDR3 region has 16 residues. It was with random hexamers that roughly 0.5 to 1 ug RNA was reverse transcribed. TCR beta CDR3 was amplified by immunoSEQ multiplex PCR. This amplification extended across 54 Vbeta and 13 Jbeta segments. TCRdb reanalysed the immunoSEQ multiplex PCR reads using MiXCR and keeps one entry per CDR3 protein. The repertoire holds roughly 120,000 distinct CDR3 sequences, roughly 94% seen once, with over 0.1% in the top ten.

This chain joins TRBV9 and TRBJ2-5, with TRBD2 matching 8 bases. The sequence came from a human donor with multiple sclerosis. Material for sequencing was CD4+ T cells from PBMCs. CDR3 bases: TGTGCCAGCAGCGTAGGTACTAGCGGATACCAAGAGACCCAGTACTTC. It codes for CASSVGTSGYQETQYF.